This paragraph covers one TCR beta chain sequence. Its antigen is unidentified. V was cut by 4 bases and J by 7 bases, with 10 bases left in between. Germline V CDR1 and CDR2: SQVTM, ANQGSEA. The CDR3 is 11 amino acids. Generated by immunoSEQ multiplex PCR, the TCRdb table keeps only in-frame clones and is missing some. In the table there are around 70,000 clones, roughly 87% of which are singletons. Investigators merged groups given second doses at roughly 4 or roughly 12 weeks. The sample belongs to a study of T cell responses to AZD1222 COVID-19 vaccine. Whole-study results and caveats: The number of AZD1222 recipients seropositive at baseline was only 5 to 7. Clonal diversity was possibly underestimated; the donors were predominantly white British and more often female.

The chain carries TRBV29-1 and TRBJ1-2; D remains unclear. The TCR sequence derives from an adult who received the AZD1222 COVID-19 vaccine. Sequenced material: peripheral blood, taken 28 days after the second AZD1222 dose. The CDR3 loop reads CSVVPTTGYTF. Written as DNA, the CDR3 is TGCAGCGTTGTACCCACGACTGGCTACACCTTC.